This T cell receptor beta chain originates from a study of blood T cell repertoires in COVID-19. Study-wide background: COVID-19 samples from acute and convalescent phases originated in the United States, Italy and Spain. PBMCs, B-cell-depleted T cells, or T cells provided the cDNA or gDNA that made up the material.

Grouping used clinical history reported by participants in a survey and questionnaire. Source study methods: Estimates of nucleated cell counts were drawn from the amplification of reference gene primers. Profiling relied on immunoSEQ multiplex PCR, and the TCRdb table lists in-frame clones only, not all of them. The V and J calls and clone size come from that table; D and trimming were worked out from the DNA. The sample includes 350,000 to 450,000 clones, less than 90% of them seen just once. CDR1 is ENHRY, CDR2 SYGVKD, per germline. This CDR3 contains 14 residues. The V segment lost 10 bases and the J segment 0 bases; nucleotides outside the gene matches: 5.

The source material was PBMCs or T cells enriched from blood (not recorded which). This receptor was identified in a woman aged 45-65 years who had recovered from COVID-19. The chain has TRBV10-3 and TRBJ2-3, with 9 bases matching TRBD2. CDR3 amino acids: CATRLAVSTDTQYF. CDR3 coding DNA: TGTGCCACCCGACTAGCGGTAAGCACAGATACGCAGTATTTT.